Following are 5 T cell receptor beta chains from one sample sequenced in a study of blood T cell repertoires in COVID-19. Repertoires were generated with immunoSEQ multiplex PCR, while TCRdb's copy carries only in-frame clones and drops some. The sample has around 140,000 clones, about three quarters seen once. The specimen sequenced was peripheral blood. These TCRs come from a woman aged 80 or over with active or convalescent COVID-19.

The genes are TRBV5-6 and TRBJ2-5; 8 positions agree with TRBD1. The V gene end was trimmed by 4 bases and the J gene end by 1 base; junction bases not matched to a gene: 12. The CDR3 contains 17 residues. Germline CDR1 reads SGHDT; CDR2 reads YYEEEE. CDR3 nucleotides: TGTGCCAGCAGCCCGGTCCCGACAGGGGTAGGCCAAGAGACCCAGTACTTC. It encodes CASSPVPTGVGQETQYF.

V is TRBV6-2 or TRBV6-3 and J is TRBJ1-5, with 10 bases that match TRBD1. The V segment lost 2 bases and the J segment 2 bases; nucleotides outside the gene matches: 6. The CDR3 sequence is 17 residues long. Germline V CDR1 and CDR2: MNHEY, SVGEGT. DNA for the CDR3: TGTGCCAGCAGTTACGGCGGGACAGGGGCCGGCAATCAGCCCCAGCATTTT. Its protein product is CASSYGGTGAGNQPQHF.

As to this clone: At one of its ends the junction is not consistent with the germline gene, which may arise from a read error. The rearrangement joins TRBV7-7 to TRBJ2-7; perhaps TRBD1 as D (7 bases). Germline values: CDR1 SSHAT, CDR2 FNYEAQ (reference sequence). This CDR3 is 14 amino acids long. As DNA, the CDR3 is TGTGCTAGCAGCTTAGGAGGGGGCAGCGACGAGCAGTACTTC. It codes for CASSLGGGSDEQYF.

This sequence joins TRBV30 and TRBJ1-2; D is undetermined. V lost 1 base to trimming and J lost 0 bases, with 15 bases between them. The V gene's germline CDR1 is GTSNPN and CDR2 SVGIG (reference sequence). The CDR3 length is 16 residues. This CDR3 reads CAWSAPYNVANYGYTF. The DNA of the CDR3 is TGTGCCTGGAGTGCCCCGTACAATGTGGCTAACTATGGCTACACCTTC.

The table lists this clone with a few counts. This CDR3 is CASRPTGVQPQHF. CDR3 nucleotides: TGTGCCAGCCGCCCGACAGGGGTGCAGCCCCAGCATTTT. The chain joins TRBV27 to TRBJ1-5, with TRBD1 matching 8 bases. The CDR3 is 13 residues long. Trimming took 8 bases from V and 7 from J; bases not matched to a gene: 7. Germline values: CDR1 MNHEY, CDR2 SMNVEV (reference sequence).